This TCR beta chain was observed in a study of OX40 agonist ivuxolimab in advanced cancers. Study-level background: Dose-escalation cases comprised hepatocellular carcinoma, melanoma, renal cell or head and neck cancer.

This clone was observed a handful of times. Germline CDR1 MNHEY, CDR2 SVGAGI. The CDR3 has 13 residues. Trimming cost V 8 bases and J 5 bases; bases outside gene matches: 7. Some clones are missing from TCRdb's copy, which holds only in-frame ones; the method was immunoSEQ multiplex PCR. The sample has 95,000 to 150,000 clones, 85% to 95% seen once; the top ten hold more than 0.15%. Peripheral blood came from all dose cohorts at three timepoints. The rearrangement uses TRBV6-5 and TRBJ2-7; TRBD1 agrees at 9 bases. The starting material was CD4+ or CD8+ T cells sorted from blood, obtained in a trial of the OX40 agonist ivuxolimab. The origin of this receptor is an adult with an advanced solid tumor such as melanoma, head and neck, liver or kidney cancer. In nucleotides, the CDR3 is TGTGCCAGCCTCGGGACAGGGAGCCACGAGCAGTACTTC. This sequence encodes CASLGTGSHEQYF.